This is a list of T cell receptor beta chains from one sample in a study of blood T cell repertoires in COVID-19. Some clones are missing from TCRdb's copy, which holds only in-frame ones; the method was immunoSEQ multiplex PCR. The table has some 52,000 clones, about 90% seen once. Sequenced: peripheral blood. These TCRs come from a human donor with active COVID-19. The donor label of this sample is uncertain. CDR3s include the opening cysteine and the closing phenylalanine or tryptophan. The order of the fields is J gene, V gene, D gene, clone size, CDR3 DNA, CDR3 protein. D genes are given only for firm matches. Size tells how often a clone was seen (once, few, many) or the class of an expanded clone, and some rows leave it out.

>TRBJ1-2|TRBV25-1|NA|once
TGTGCCGGAAAGGACATCTTCGTGAATGGCTACACCTTC
CAGKDIFVNGYTF
>TRBJ1-2|TRBV28|TRBD1|NA
TGTGCCAGCAGTTTCCAGACAGGGGGCTACACCTTC
CASSFQTGGYTF
>TRBJ2-7|TRBV6-6|NA|NA
TGTGCCAGCAGTCGCGGACAACCCGCCAACGAGCAGTACTTC
CASSRGQPANEQYF
>TRBJ2-7|TRBV6-6|TRBD1|NA
TGTGCCAGCAGCCAACCCGGGACAGGGATGGACGAGCAGTACTTC
CASSQPGTGMDEQYF
>TRBJ2-1|TRBV19|TRBD2|NA
TGTGCCAGTAAAAGATCTAGCGGCCCCTACAATGAGCAGTTCTTC
CASKRSSGPYNEQFF
>TRBJ1-2|TRBV12-3/TRBV12-4|NA|once
TGTGCCAGCAGCTCACCAGACAAGTATGGCTACACCTTC
CASSSPDKYGYTF
>TRBJ2-1|TRBV2|NA|NA
TGTGCCAGCAGTTCCCCTCGGGACAACCCGCGTAAAGGGGATGAGCAGTTCTTC
CASSSPRDNPRKGDEQFF
>TRBJ1-6|TRBV7-2|NA|NA
TGTGCCGGGCGGGGGGATGGAAGCTCCTATAATTCACCCCTCCACTTT
CAGRGDGSSYNSPLHF
>TRBJ2-2|TRBV23-1|NA|NA
TGCGCCAGCACCCCCGGCGGAGATGCGAACACCGGGGAGCTGTTTTTT
CASTPGGDANTGELFF
>TRBJ1-2|TRBV29-1|NA|NA
TGCAGCGTTGGGGCAGGGCGACATGGCTACACCTTC
CSVGAGRHGYTF
>TRBJ1-1|TRBV11-2|NA|NA
TGTGCCAGCAGCTTAGATCTAGGGAGATTGGAAGAAGCTTTCTTT
CASSLDLGRLEEAFF
>TRBJ2-5|TRBV10-3|NA|NA
TGTGCCATCAGTGAGTCGGGGGCTACGTACCAAGAGACCCAGTACTTC
CAISESGATYQETQYF
>TRBJ2-3|TRBV5-1|NA|few
TGCGCCAGCAGCTTGAGGTTGGGCGGGGATGGCACAGATACGCAGTATTTT
CASSLRLGGDGTDTQYF
>TRBJ2-7|TRBV11-2|TRBD1|NA
TGTGCCAGCAGCCCGTCGAGGGACAGGATTCACGAGCAGTACTTC
CASSPSRDRIHEQYF
>TRBJ2-3|TRBV21-1|NA|NA
TGTGCCAGCAGCGAACGGGTTCGGGAGGGATCGGATACGCAGTATTTT
CASSERVREGSDTQYF
>TRBJ1-3|TRBV6-5|NA|few
TGTGCCAGCAGTAGAGGTTTCTCTGGAAACACCATATATTTT
CASSRGFSGNTIYF
>TRBJ2-2|TRBV19|TRBD1|NA
TGTGCCAGTAGTATTTCAGGGGGTATAAACACCGGGGAGCTGTTTTTT
CASSISGGINTGELFF
>TRBJ1-1|TRBV19|NA|once
TGTGTTTCGGCTCTGGGAGCCATGAACACTGAAGCTTTCTTT
CVSALGAMNTEAFF
>TRBJ1-5|TRBV12-2|NA|NA
TGTGCAAGTCGCTTAGCGGCGTTAGGCAGGGGAAGATATCAGCCCCAGCATTTT
CASRLAALGRGRYQPQHF